This TCR beta chain was sequenced during a study of T cell responses to AZD1222 COVID-19 vaccine. Study-level findings and limits: Baseline seropositivity characterized only a handful of AZD1222 recipients. White British donors predominated, females outnumbered males, and clonal diversity was possibly underestimated. All repertoire sampling was performed exclusively after the peak T cell response.

Profiling relied on immunoSEQ multiplex PCR, and the TCRdb table lists in-frame clones only, not all of them. The sample has 210,000 or so clones, approximately 94% seen once; the top ten hold 1.7%. On this clone: Antigen unknown.

Germline assignment: CDR1 SGHDT and CDR2 YYEEEE. V gave up 4 bases and J gave up 7 bases, with 15 bases separating them. The CDR3 is 15 amino acids. Sequences were derived from peripheral blood, sampled 28 days after the second dose of the MenACWY control vaccine. J is TRBJ1-6 and V is TRBV5-6; tentatively, D is TRBD1 (5 bases). This clonotype was sampled from an adult who received the MenACWY meningococcal vaccine as a control. The CDR3 reads CASSIFDRPNSPLHF. CDR3 coding DNA: TGTGCCAGCAGCATCTTCGACAGACCCAATTCACCCCTCCACTTT.